This TCR beta chain originates from a study of T cell changes during pregnancy in multiple sclerosis. Clones were read by immunoSEQ multiplex PCR, and TCRdb kept only the in-frame ones, dropping some. This table has roughly 110,000 clones, 90% to 95% appearing once. The V gene lost 0 bases and the J gene lost 5 bases, with 17 bases spanning the gap. The CDR3 has 16 residues. Germline loops: CDR1 SGHRS, CDR2 YFSETQ. Sequenced material: peripheral blood, taken in the third trimester of pregnancy. The rearrangement links TRBV5-1 to TRBJ1-1; unclear D gene. This receptor was identified in a female donor with multiple sclerosis, enrolled in a pregnancy study. The CDR3 loop reads CASSLAGLPIVTEAFF. The CDR3 DNA reads as TGCGCCAGCAGCTTGGCAGGTTTACCTATTGTGACTGAAGCTTTCTTT. Filled out from reference TRBV5-1 and TRBJ1-1, the complete variable domain reads KAGVTQTPRYLIKTRGQQVTLSCSPISGHRSVSWYQQTPGQGLQFLFEYFSETQRNKGNFPGRFSGRQFSNSRSEMNVSTLELGDSALYLCASSLAGLPIVTEAFFGQGTRLTVV.